This T cell receptor beta chain originates from a study of vaccination and CD4 T cells after COVID-19. Study-wide background: Sampling that followed vaccination took place a median approximately 79 days after dose two, within a range of 14 to 241.

With the Oncomine TCR Beta short-read assay, DNA from cultured CD4+ T cells was sequenced. Using its own MiXCR run on the PCR reads, TCRdb lists one record per CDR3 protein. The sample lists 15,000 to 17,000 distinct CDR3 sequences, approximately 53% occurring once. Germline V gives CDR1 GTSNPN, CDR2 SVGIG (reference sequence). The CDR3 runs 14 residues. The ends lost 1 base at V and 6 bases at J; junction bases unmatched: 3. Regarding this clonotype: Its specificity is unknown.

Treatment indicated: roughly ten-day PBMC culture with coronavirus spike peptide pools or control peptides (ViraFEST assay). The study's findings and limits: It was found that, in convalescent patients, 304 of 307 vaccine-specific clones were spike mono-reactive.

The rearrangement uses TRBV30 and TRBJ1-6; 7 nucleotides agree with TRBD1. Sequenced material: CD4+ T cells from blood, cultured in vitro. This TCR was sampled from a human donor who had recovered from COVID-19. The CDR3 bases are TGTGCCTGGAGTGGGGACAGCATTAATTCACCCCTCCACTTT. It yields the protein CAWSGDSINSPLHF.